The 30 T cell receptor beta chains below were found in one sample sequenced in a study of shared clonotypes between healthy human individuals. Measured with immunoSEQ multiplex PCR; TCRdb has only the in-frame clones, and not every one. This sample yields roughly 1 million clones, of which approximately 80% are seen a single time; roughly 0.56% belongs to the top ten. Sequencing was performed on memory CD4+ T cells from PBMCs. Subset described: CD45RA-negative fraction. These receptor sequences come from a man aged 18 to 35 in good health. Some clones in this sample may be carry-over from other donors' samples.

The chain links TRBV9 to TRBJ1-4; perhaps TRBD1 as D (5 bases). CDR3 length: 17 residues. V lost 2 bases, J lost 3 bases, and 17 bases lay in between. CDR1 is SGDLS, CDR2 YYNGEE, per germline. CDR3 amino acids: CASSVEPGWGSNEKLFF. The CDR3 DNA follows: TGTGCCAGCAGCGTCGAACCAGGTTGGGGGTCTAATGAAAAACTGTTTTTT.

The chain joins TRBV28 to TRBJ2-6; unclear D gene. Trimming took 3 bases from V and 2 from J, leaving 5 bases between them. Looked up from germline, CDR1 is MDHEN and CDR2 is SYDVKM. This CDR3 comprises 14 residues. As DNA, the CDR3 is TGTGCCAGCAGTTTGGCCGCTGGGGCCAACGTCCTGACTTTC. It specifies CASSLAAGANVLTF.

The chain uses TRBV9 and TRBJ2-3; 8 nucleotides align to TRBD2. Germline V gene sequence: CDR1 SGDLS, CDR2 YYNGEE. The CDR3 contains 16 residues. Trimming at V came to 0 bases and at J to 8 bases, leaving 11 bases not matched to a gene. This chain's CDR3 is CASSVVPGAGVGTQYF. CDR3 coding DNA: TGTGCCAGCAGCGTAGTTCCCGGAGCGGGGGTAGGTACGCAGTATTTT.

This clone was seen more than once but under ten times. The chain employs TRBV4-1 and TRBJ2-7; TRBD2 might be the D (7 bases). Germline V lookup: CDR1 MGHRA, CDR2 YSYEKL. V was trimmed by 2 bases and J by 0 bases, leaving 14 bases between them. This CDR3 contains 16 residues. The CDR3 DNA is TGCGCCAGCAGCCAAACCCGAGGGGGGGCCTCCTACGAGCAGTACTTC. Amino acid sequence: CASSQTRGGASYEQYF.

As for this clone: This likely stems from a read error, as it lies one base from a far larger clone. Other nucleotide sequences in the sample specify the same CDR3. The rearrangement joins TRBV6-6 to TRBJ2-5; D might be TRBD1 (5 bases). The germline gives CDR1 MNHNY, CDR2 SVGAGI (reference sequence). Trimming pared 9 bases from V and 4 bases from J, leaving 15 bases between. The CDR3 loop spans 13 amino acids. CDR3 sequence: CASSLRRGETQYF. The DNA for the CDR3 is TGTGCCAGTAGCCTCCGAAGGGGAGAGACCCAGTACTTC.

V gene TRBV5-4 combines with J gene TRBJ1-1; no firm D call. V lost 0 bases and J 0 bases, leaving 9 bases between the germline ends. Germline lookup yields CDR1 SGHNT and CDR2 YYREEE (reference sequence). The CDR3 extends over 15 amino acids. The CDR3 here is CASSLEFAMNTEAFF. Written as DNA, the CDR3 is TGTGCCAGCAGCTTGGAATTCGCAATGAACACTGAAGCTTTCTTT.

The chain carries TRBV11-2 and TRBJ1-2, with 7 bases matching TRBD1. The CDR3 spans 14 residues. Germline V lookup: CDR1 SGHAT, CDR2 FQNNGV. Germline trimming cut 3 bases from V and 4 bases from J; bases unmatched to any gene: 5. CDR3 region: CASSLDRTTYGYTF. CDR3 coding DNA: TGTGCCAGCAGCTTGGACAGGACTACCTATGGCTACACCTTC.

The chain has TRBV6-1 and TRBJ2-1, with 7 positions matching TRBD1. Losses at the gene ends were 2 bases for V and 12 bases for J; bases not matched to a gene: 13. The CDR3 contains 15 residues. Germline V lookup: CDR1 MNHNS, CDR2 SASEGT. The CDR3 sequence is CASSEIPKGAIGQFF. CDR3 coding DNA: TGTGCCAGCAGTGAAATCCCAAAGGGGGCGATAGGGCAGTTCTTC.

This chain links TRBV5-1 with TRBJ2-3, with no clear D. The germline V and J ends were trimmed by 0 bases and 4 bases, with 6 bases remaining between them. CDR3 size: 13 residues. Germline values: CDR1 SGHRS, CDR2 YFSETQ. The CDR3 DNA follows: TGCGCCAGCAGCTTGGCTGTTCCAGATACGCAGTATTTT. This gives the protein CASSLAVPDTQYF. The full variable domain, its missing parts supplied by reference TRBV5-1 and TRBJ2-3, is KAGVTQTPRYLIKTRGQQVTLSCSPISGHRSVSWYQQTPGQGLQFLFEYFSETQRNKGNFPGRFSGRQFSNSRSEMNVSTLELGDSALYLCASSLAVPDTQYFGPGTRLTVL.

V gene TRBV28 combines with J gene TRBJ2-5, with 8 bases that match TRBD1. The CDR3 has 16 residues. V lost 3 bases, J lost 1 base, and 7 bases stayed unmatched. Germline V lookup: CDR1 MDHEN, CDR2 SYDVKM. CDR3 bases: TGTGCCAGCAGTTTGGTTGGGACAGGATTCCAAGAGACCCAGTACTTC. This gives the protein CASSLVGTGFQETQYF.

The chain links TRBV27 to TRBJ2-5; 11 nucleotides match TRBD2. V gave up 6 bases and J gave up 5 bases; unmatched junction bases: 11. Germline CDR1 is MNHEY and CDR2 is SMNVEV (reference sequence). The CDR3 sequence is 16 residues long. CDR3: CASSNGLAGGRETQYF. CDR3 DNA: TGTGCCAGCAGCAATGGCTTAGCGGGAGGGAGGGAGACCCAGTACTTC.

CDR3 region: CASSTQGDTEAFF. CDR3 coding DNA: TGTGCCAGCAGTACACAGGGAGACACTGAAGCTTTCTTT. The chain has TRBV6-1 and TRBJ1-1, with D perhaps TRBD1 (6 bases). The germline V gene encodes CDR1 MNHNS and CDR2 SASEGT. This CDR3 is built from 13 residues. V lost 5 bases and J 3 bases, leaving 10 bases between the germline ends.

The chain couples TRBV10-3 to TRBJ2-5; TRBD1 matches at 11 bases. The junction had 16 bases not matched to a gene; V was cut back by 5 bases and J by 5 bases. Germline loops: CDR1 ENHRY, CDR2 SYGVKD. The CDR3 is made up of 18 amino acids. The CDR3 sequence: CAISSPPGTGGVRETQYF. DNA of the CDR3: TGTGCCATCAGTTCTCCACCTGGGACAGGGGGAGTCAGGGAGACCCAGTACTTC.

The V gene is TRBV5-1, the J gene TRBJ2-5, with D possibly TRBD1 on 6 matching bases. V lost 0 bases and J lost 4, with 10 bases in between. The CDR3 is 14 amino acids. Germline lookup yields CDR1 SGHRS and CDR2 YFSETQ. The CDR3 spells CASSLEQQGETQYF. Here the CDR3 DNA reads TGCGCCAGCAGCTTGGAACAACAGGGAGAGACCCAGTACTTC.

The chain links TRBV4-1 to TRBJ1-5; D remains unclear. V was clipped by 0 bases and J by 6 bases, with 12 bases between them. This CDR3 is built from 15 residues. Germline loops: CDR1 MGHRA, CDR2 YSYEKL. CDR3 residues: CASSQEAQTRQPQHF. In DNA form, the CDR3 reads TGCGCCAGCAGCCAAGAGGCCCAAACTCGTCAGCCCCAGCATTTT.

The rearrangement uses TRBV27 and TRBJ2-7; 12 nucleotides align to TRBD1. Germline V CDR1 and CDR2: MNHEY, SMNVEV (reference sequence). V lost 4 bases to trimming and J lost 3 bases; unmatched junction nucleotides: 4. This CDR3 is built from 15 residues. CDR3 DNA: TGTGCCAGCAGTTGGGGACAGGGGGCGGGCTACGAGCAGTACTTC. Protein product: CASSWGQGAGYEQYF.

This chain connects TRBV6-6 to TRBJ1-2; possibly TRBD1 for D (6 bases). Germline V lookup: CDR1 MNHNY, CDR2 SVGAGI (reference sequence). The CDR3 consists of 14 residues. V lost 0 bases and J 6 bases, leaving 11 bases between the germline ends. Here the CDR3 reads CASSYSIRGNGYTF. As DNA, the CDR3 is TGTGCCAGCAGTTACTCGATCAGGGGAAATGGCTACACCTTC.

The V and J genes are TRBV4-1 and TRBJ2-7, with 7 bases aligning to TRBD2. The V gene end was trimmed by 4 bases and the J gene end by 1 base; junction bases not matched to a gene: 4. CDR3 length equals 14 residues. Per the germline V gene, CDR1 is MGHRA and CDR2 is YSYEKL. The CDR3 is CASSPTSVSYEQYF. For the CDR3, the DNA is TGCGCCAGCAGCCCAACTAGCGTATCCTACGAGCAGTACTTC.

The chain carries TRBV6-1 and TRBJ2-7, with D tentatively TRBD1 or TRBD2 (6 bases each). The V gene's germline CDR1 is MNHNS and CDR2 SASEGT. The V end lost 8 bases, the J end lost 5 bases, and 16 bases lay between the germline ends. CDR3 length: 13 amino acids. The CDR3 DNA follows: TGTGCCAGCGGGAGGCCCGGGGGCAACGAGCAGTACTTC. Residues: CASGRPGGNEQYF.

The chain couples TRBV2 to TRBJ2-1, with 13 positions matching TRBD2. CDR1 and CDR2 from the germline V gene are SNHLY and FYNNEI. The CDR3 is 14 amino acids. J lost 6 bases, V lost 7 bases, and 3 bases had no gene match. The CDR3 is CASTGLAGVNEQFF. For the CDR3, the DNA is TGTGCCAGCACCGGACTAGCGGGAGTCAATGAGCAGTTCTTC.

In the case of this clone: Other DNA variants within this sample encode the same CDR3. This chain connects TRBV5-6 to TRBJ1-2; 7 bases map to TRBD1. The CDR3 runs to 12 residues. J gave up 5 bases and V 4 bases, and 2 bases lay outside the gene matches. Looked up from germline, CDR1 is SGHDT and CDR2 is YYEEEE. The CDR3 region has the DNA TGTGCCAGCAGCCGGGACAGTTATGGCTACACCTTC. This sequence encodes CASSRDSYGYTF.

For this clone: Other DNA sequences in the same sample also yield this CDR3. This chain joins TRBV28 and TRBJ1-4; D not certain. Trimming shortened V by 3 bases and J by 8 bases, and 7 bases separated the two germline ends. This CDR3 contains 12 residues. The germline CDR1 and CDR2 sequences are MDHEN and SYDVKM. CDR3 protein: CASSLGGEKLFF. The CDR3 nucleotides read TGTGCCAGCAGTTTGGGTGGGGAAAAACTGTTTTTT. Complete variable domain (other parts from reference TRBV28 and TRBJ1-4): DVKVTQSSRYLVKRTGEKVFLECVQDMDHENMFWYRQDPGLGLRLIYFSYDVKMKEKGDIPEGYSVSREKKERFSLILESASTNQTSMYLCASSLGGEKLFFGSGTQLSVL.

This chain uses TRBV6-5 with TRBJ1-1, with no clear D. The germline CDR1 and CDR2 sequences are MNHEY and SVGAGI. V lost 7 bases and J lost 4, with 16 bases in between. The CDR3 covers 14 residues. The CDR3 spells CASTPGRTSTEAFF. CDR3 in DNA: TGTGCCAGCACCCCCGGACGGACGAGCACTGAAGCTTTCTTT.

The rearrangement uses TRBV27 and TRBJ2-3; D remains ambiguous. V lost 3 bases, J lost 2 bases, and 15 bases lay in between. The length of the CDR3 is 16 residues. Germline assignment: CDR1 MNHEY and CDR2 SMNVEV (reference sequence). The chain's CDR3 is CASSFGRQIDTDTQYF. DNA of the CDR3: TGTGCCAGCAGTTTCGGACGACAAATCGACACAGATACGCAGTATTTT.

This clone showed up just a few times. This chain links TRBV18 with TRBJ1-3; D is unclear. The germline V gene encodes CDR1 KGHSH and CDR2 LQKENI. V dropped 6 bases and J dropped 0 bases, with 6 bases sitting between them. This CDR3 contains 13 residues. For the CDR3, the DNA is TGTGCCAGCTCGACGGGCTCTGGAAACACCATATATTTT. Translating gives CASSTGSGNTIYF.

As for this clone: This CDR3 is also generated by other DNA sequences in the sample. V and J are TRBV5-4 and TRBJ1-1; D remains ambiguous. The CDR3 sequence is 13 residues long. Deletions cut 2 bases from V and 1 base from J, with 6 bases between. Germline loops: CDR1 SGHNT, CDR2 YYREEE (reference sequence). The CDR3: CASSFGSNTEAFF. In nucleotides, the CDR3 is TGTGCCAGCAGCTTCGGGTCGAACACTGAAGCTTTCTTT.

This chain links TRBV23-1 with TRBJ2-2, with D unclear. TRBV23-1 is known as an ORF, though its function is uncertain. This CDR3 has 14 residues. V dropped 2 bases and J dropped 5 bases, with 9 bases sitting between them. Here the CDR3 DNA reads TGCGCCAGCAGTCAACAGCCGAGGACCGGGGAGCTGTTTTTT. This translates into CASSQQPRTGELFF.

V gene TRBV2 combines with J gene TRBJ2-2; 7 bases fit TRBD2. V trimming: 5 bases; J trimming: 4 bases; junction bases outside the gene matches: 7. In germline, CDR1 is SNHLY, CDR2 FYNNEI. This CDR3 comprises 15 residues. CDR3 DNA: TGTGCCAGCAGTCTAAGCGGGGAGGGCACCGGGGAGCTGTTTTTT. Translating gives CASSLSGEGTGELFF.

The gene calls are TRBV10-3 and TRBJ1-3; D is ambiguous. The CDR3 consists of 17 residues. The V end was cut by 6 bases, the J end by 2 bases, with 20 bases between. Germline lookup yields CDR1 ENHRY and CDR2 SYGVKD. In DNA form, the CDR3 reads TGTGCCATCAGCCCTACCCAGATTCTCGGAACTGGAAACACCATATATTTT. It is translated as CAISPTQILGTGNTIYF.

The chain couples TRBV7-9 to TRBJ2-2, with 7 bases lining up with TRBD2. The CDR3 has 15 residues. V gave up 5 bases and J gave up 7 bases; unmatched junction bases: 10. Germline CDR1 reads SEHNR; CDR2 reads FQNEAQ (reference sequence). The DNA for the CDR3 is TGTGCCAGCAGCCCCTTTGCGGGAGTAATCGGGGAGCTGTTTTTT. As protein: CASSPFAGVIGELFF. Full variable domain (missing parts from reference TRBV7-9 and TRBJ2-2): DTGVSQNPRHKITKRGQNVTFRCDPISEHNRLYWYRQTLGQGPEFLTYFQNEAQLEKSRLLSDRFSAERPKGSFSTLEIQRTEQGDSAMYLCASSPFAGVIGELFFGEGSRLTVL.